The clone carrying this T cell receptor (beta chain) has ten or more counts. The time point here: newly diagnosed GD, antithyroid drugs for less than 3 months. PBMC RNA served as the TCR library source. Assembly of TCR beta libraries relied on iRepertoire HTBI primers together with Arm-PCR of CDR3 regions. Via MiXCR, TCRdb re-called the multiplex PCR reads, giving one row per CDR3 protein. The table lists around 240,000 distinct CDR3 sequences, 18% of them singletons. Per the germline V gene, CDR1 is KGHDR and CDR2 is SFDVKD. This CDR3 has 16 residues. Trimming at V came to 2 bases and at J to 3 bases, leaving 5 bases not matched to a gene. This entry is derived from a study of regulatory T cells in long-lasting Graves disease. These data are also associated with another study on T cells in Graves' hyperthyroidism and ophthalmopathy.

The chain uses TRBV24-1 and TRBJ2-3, with TRBD1 matching over 9 bases. The specimen comprised peripheral blood mononuclear cells (PBMCs), sampled at new diagnosis, from a patient treated with antithyroid drugs. This receptor was obtained from a woman aged 25 to 39 with Graves disease. CDR3 in DNA: TGTGCCACCAGTGATTATGGACAGGGGAGTACAGATACGCAGTATTTT. Its translation is CATSDYGQGSTDTQYF.